Shown below are 14 T cell receptor beta chains from a single sample sequenced in a study of beta chain features in type 1 diabetes. Study-wide findings and caveats: Among patients with Type 1 diabetes, TCRB CDR3s were moderately but significantly shorter in every one of the four CD4+ subsets.

Sequenced material consisted of expressed TCRB transcripts (all of the isolated RNA was reverse transcribed). The data were produced by immunoSEQ multiplex PCR, yet TCRdb's version contains in-frame clones alone and is incomplete. The data show about 650,000 clones, roughly an eighth seen once. These receptors are not linked to any known antigen. Sequencing was performed on naive CD4+ T cells from blood. The receptors were sampled from a man aged 30-40 years with type 1 diabetes.

This clone was seen more than once but under ten times. This chain connects TRBV27 to TRBJ1-5, with D possibly matching TRBD1 (5 bases). The V gene lost 3 bases and the J gene lost 3 bases, with 18 bases spanning the gap. CDR1 is MNHEY and CDR2 is SMNVEV in the germline V gene (reference sequence). The CDR3 consists of 17 residues. CDR3 protein: CASSFDGLKGPNQPQHF. DNA of the CDR3: TGTGCCAGCAGTTTCGATGGTTTGAAGGGGCCCAATCAGCCCCAGCATTTT.

This clone was counted only a few times. The chain has TRBV11-2 and TRBJ2-5, with 8 bases lining up with TRBD2. Per germline, CDR1 SGHAT and CDR2 FQNNGV. The CDR3 loop spans 17 amino acids. With V trimmed by 2 bases and J by 4 bases, 12 bases remained unmatched. The CDR3 bases are TGTGCCAGCAGCTTAATCGGGCGGAGCGGGGGCGGAGAGACCCAGTACTTC. Its translation: CASSLIGRSGGGETQYF.

This clone has just a few counts. The chain uses TRBV28 and TRBJ1-5, with D tentatively TRBD1 (6 bases). Trimming shortened V by 4 bases and J by 4 bases, and 8 bases separated the two germline ends. The CDR3 is made up of 13 amino acids. Germline V gives CDR1 MDHEN, CDR2 SYDVKM. The DNA for the CDR3 is TGTGCCAGCAGTTCAGGGGTTAATCAGCCCCAGCATTTT. It translates to CASSSGVNQPQHF.

This clone was counted between two and nine times. This chain connects TRBV7-3 to TRBJ2-1; TRBD2 matches 14 bases. J gave up 7 bases and V 5 bases, and 7 bases lay outside the gene matches. Looked up from germline, CDR1 is SGHTA and CDR2 is FQGTGA. The CDR3 is 16 amino acids. In nucleotides, the CDR3 is TGTGCCAGCAGCCCCACGACTAGCGGGGGGGCGAATGAGCAGTTCTTC. Amino acids: CASSPTTSGGANEQFF.

The chain carries TRBV7-2 and TRBJ1-2; maybe TRBD1 (5 bases). Germline V CDR1 and CDR2: SGHTA, FQGNSA. V lost 0 bases and J 10 bases, leaving 15 bases between the germline ends. The CDR3 is 14 residues long. The CDR3: CASSLAGGIRDYTF. The CDR3 DNA reads as TGTGCCAGCAGCTTAGCGGGGGGTATCAGGGACTACACCTTC.

This clone was picked up a small number of times. This chain joins TRBV11-2 and TRBJ1-1; the match to TRBD1 covers 7 bases. Per the germline V gene, CDR1 is SGHAT and CDR2 is FQNNGV. CDR3 length equals 14 residues. With 5 bases clipped from V and 3 bases from J, the junction kept 6 bases outside the gene matches. CDR3 region: CASSLGQGDTEAFF. CDR3 DNA: TGTGCCAGCAGCCTGGGGCAGGGGGACACTGAAGCTTTCTTT.

This clone was seen only a few times. The chain recombines TRBV7-2 with TRBJ2-7, with 11 nucleotides matching TRBD2. Trimming removed 1 base from V and 4 bases from J; junction bases left unmatched: 3. The CDR3 spans 15 residues. Germline lookup yields CDR1 SGHTA and CDR2 FQGNSA. The CDR3 DNA sequence: TGTGCCAGCAGCTTAGTATGGACTAGCGGGTACGAGCAGTACTTC. Translating it yields CASSLVWTSGYEQYF.

DNA for the CDR3: TGTGCCAGCAGCGTAGAAGGGAAGGCAGAGAGAAATAAAGCTTTCTTT. This gives the protein CASSVEGKAERNKAFF. The chain is built from TRBV9 and TRBJ1-1; no clear D. This CDR3 is built from 16 residues. Germline lookup yields CDR1 SGDLS and CDR2 YYNGEE. With 0 bases removed from V and 9 bases from J, the gap between germline ends came to 21 bases.

This clone was detected a few times. This chain links TRBV5-6 with TRBJ2-3, with D possibly TRBD1 on 6 matching bases. Germline V gene sequence: CDR1 SGHDT, CDR2 YYEEEE. The V end lost 3 bases, the J end lost 6 bases, and 14 bases lay between the germline ends. This CDR3 is built from 14 residues. For the CDR3, the DNA is TGTGCCAGCAGCTGGGGGCGTATGACCGATACGCAGTATTTT. Residues: CASSWGRMTDTQYF.

V usage is TRBV7-2 and J usage is TRBJ1-4; a possible D gene is TRBD1 (5 bases). The germline V gene encodes CDR1 SGHTA and CDR2 FQGNSA. CDR3 size: 12 residues. Trimming pared 4 bases from V and 12 bases from J, leaving 12 bases between. CDR3 in DNA: TGTGCCAGCAGCTCGTATGTGGGGGAACTGTTTTTT. It codes for CASSSYVGELFF.

V gene TRBV30 combines with J gene TRBJ1-5; D is perhaps TRBD1 (6 bases). The CDR3 is 16 residues long. V lost 2 bases and J 2 bases, leaving 16 bases between the germline ends. Germline CDR1 and CDR2: GTSNPN and SVGIG (reference sequence). The CDR3 DNA reads TGTGCCTGGAGTTCGGGGGGGCTGAGTGGCAATCAGCCCCAGCATTTT. Its protein product is CAWSSGGLSGNQPQHF.

V is TRBV9 and J is TRBJ1-1; D remains unclear. CDR1 is SGDLS and CDR2 is YYNGEE in the germline V gene. This CDR3 has 15 amino acids. Trimming took off 0 bases at V and 0 bases at J, with 9 bases between the two ends. CDR3 DNA sequence: TGTGCCAGCAGCGTAGGGCCGGGTTTGAACACTGAAGCTTTCTTT. As protein: CASSVGPGLNTEAFF.

This sequence joins TRBV5-4 and TRBJ1-1; D unresolved. Per the germline V gene, CDR1 is SGHNT and CDR2 is YYREEE (reference sequence). This CDR3 region has 16 residues. The ends were cut back, 1 base at V and 2 bases at J, with 15 bases in the middle. CDR3 sequence: CASSLKVTEPNTEAFF. Written as DNA, the CDR3 is TGTGCCAGCAGCTTGAAGGTTACGGAGCCTAACACTGAAGCTTTCTTT.

CDR3 sequence: CASSTLTGNGYTF. As DNA, the CDR3 is TGTGCCAGCAGTACCTTAACCGGGAATGGCTACACCTTC. The V call is TRBV27, the J call TRBJ1-2; D is unclear. In germline, CDR1 is MNHEY, CDR2 SMNVEV (reference sequence). CDR3 length: 13 residues. The V and J ends lost 5 bases and 6 bases respectively, with 13 bases between them.